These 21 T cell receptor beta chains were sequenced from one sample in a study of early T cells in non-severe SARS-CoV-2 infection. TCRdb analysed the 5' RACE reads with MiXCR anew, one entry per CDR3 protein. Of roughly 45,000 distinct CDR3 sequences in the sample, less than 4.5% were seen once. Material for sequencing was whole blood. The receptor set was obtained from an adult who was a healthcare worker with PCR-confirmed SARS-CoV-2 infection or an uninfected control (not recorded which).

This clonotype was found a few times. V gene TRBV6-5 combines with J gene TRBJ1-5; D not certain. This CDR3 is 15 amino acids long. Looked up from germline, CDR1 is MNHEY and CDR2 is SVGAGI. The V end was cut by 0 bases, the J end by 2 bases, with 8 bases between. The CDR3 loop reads CASSYSGDGNQPQHF. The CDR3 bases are TGTGCCAGCAGTTACTCGGGAGATGGCAATCAGCCCCAGCATTTT.

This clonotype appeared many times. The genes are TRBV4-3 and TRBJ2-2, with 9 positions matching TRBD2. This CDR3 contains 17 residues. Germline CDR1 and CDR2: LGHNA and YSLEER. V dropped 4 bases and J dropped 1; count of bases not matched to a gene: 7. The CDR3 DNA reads TGCGCCAGCAGCCTCCGTCAACTAGCGGGGAACACCGGGGAGCTGTTTTTT. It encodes CASSLRQLAGNTGELFF.

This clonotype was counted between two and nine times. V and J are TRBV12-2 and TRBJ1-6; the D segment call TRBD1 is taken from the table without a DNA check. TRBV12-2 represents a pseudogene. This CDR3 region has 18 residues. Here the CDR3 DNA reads TGTGCAAGTCGCCCGGTCTGGGACGAGAGCTCCTATAATTCACCCCTCCACTTT. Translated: CASRPVWDESSYNSPLHF.

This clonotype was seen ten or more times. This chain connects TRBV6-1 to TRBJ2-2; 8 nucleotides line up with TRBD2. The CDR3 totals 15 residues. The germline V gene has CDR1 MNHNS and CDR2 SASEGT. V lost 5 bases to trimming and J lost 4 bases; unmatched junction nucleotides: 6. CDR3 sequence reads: CASSPPSGGTGELFF. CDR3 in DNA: TGTGCCAGCAGTCCCCCCAGCGGGGGCACCGGGGAGCTGTTTTTT.

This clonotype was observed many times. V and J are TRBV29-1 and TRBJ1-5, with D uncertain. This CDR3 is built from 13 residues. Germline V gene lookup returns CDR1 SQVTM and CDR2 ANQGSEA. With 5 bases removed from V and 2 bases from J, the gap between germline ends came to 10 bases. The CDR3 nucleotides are TGCAGCGTTCCTGACACCTGCAATCAGCCCCAGCATTTT. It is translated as CSVPDTCNQPQHF.

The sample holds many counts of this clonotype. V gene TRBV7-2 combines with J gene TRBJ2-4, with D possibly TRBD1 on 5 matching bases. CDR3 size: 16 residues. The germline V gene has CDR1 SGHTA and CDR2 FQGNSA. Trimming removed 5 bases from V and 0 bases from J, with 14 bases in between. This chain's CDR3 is CASSPWTPLAKNIQYF. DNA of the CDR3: TGTGCCAGCAGCCCTTGGACACCACTAGCCAAAAACATTCAGTACTTC.

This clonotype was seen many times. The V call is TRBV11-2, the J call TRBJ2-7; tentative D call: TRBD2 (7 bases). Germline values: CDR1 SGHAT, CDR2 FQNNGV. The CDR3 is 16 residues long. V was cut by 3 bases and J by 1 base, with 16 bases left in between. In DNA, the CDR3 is TGTGCCAGCAGCTTGGCTCCGGGGGGCTTATCCTACGAGCAGTACTTC. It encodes CASSLAPGGLSYEQYF.

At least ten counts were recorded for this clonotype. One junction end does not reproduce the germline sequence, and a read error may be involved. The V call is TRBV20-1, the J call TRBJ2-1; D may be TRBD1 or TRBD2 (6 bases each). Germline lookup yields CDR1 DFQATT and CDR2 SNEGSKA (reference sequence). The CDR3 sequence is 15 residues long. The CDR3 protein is CSARDLRGHHNEQFF. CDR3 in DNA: TGCAGTGCTAGAGATTTACGGGGGCACCACAACGAGCAGTTCTTC.

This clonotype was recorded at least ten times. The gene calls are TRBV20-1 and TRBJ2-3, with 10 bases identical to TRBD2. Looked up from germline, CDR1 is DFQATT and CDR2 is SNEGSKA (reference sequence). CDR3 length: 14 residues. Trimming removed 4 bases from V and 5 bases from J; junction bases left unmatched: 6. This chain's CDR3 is CSAISGRSVDTQYF. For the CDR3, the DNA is TGCAGTGCTATTAGCGGGAGGTCTGTAGATACGCAGTATTTT.

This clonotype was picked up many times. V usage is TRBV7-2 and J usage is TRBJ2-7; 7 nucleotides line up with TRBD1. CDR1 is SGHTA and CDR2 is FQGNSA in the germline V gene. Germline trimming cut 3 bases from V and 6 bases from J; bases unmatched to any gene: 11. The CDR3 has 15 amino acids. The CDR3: CASSFPRDRVGEQYF. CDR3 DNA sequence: TGTGCCAGCAGCTTCCCCCGGGACAGAGTAGGCGAGCAGTACTTC.

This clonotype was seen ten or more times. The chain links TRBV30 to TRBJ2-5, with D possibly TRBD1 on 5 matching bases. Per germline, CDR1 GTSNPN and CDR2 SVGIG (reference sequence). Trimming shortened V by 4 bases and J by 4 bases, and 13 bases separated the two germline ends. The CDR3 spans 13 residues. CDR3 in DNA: TGTGCCTGGAAGCAGGGCCTTCCAGAGACCCAGTACTTC. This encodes CAWKQGLPETQYF.

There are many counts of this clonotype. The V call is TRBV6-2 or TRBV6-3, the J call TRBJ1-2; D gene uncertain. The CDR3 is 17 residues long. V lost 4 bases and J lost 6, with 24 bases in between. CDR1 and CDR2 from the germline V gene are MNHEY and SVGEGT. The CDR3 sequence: CASSSIYTRQSRNGYTF. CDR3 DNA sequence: TGTGCCAGCAGTTCGATATATACACGCCAAAGTAGGAATGGCTACACCTTC.

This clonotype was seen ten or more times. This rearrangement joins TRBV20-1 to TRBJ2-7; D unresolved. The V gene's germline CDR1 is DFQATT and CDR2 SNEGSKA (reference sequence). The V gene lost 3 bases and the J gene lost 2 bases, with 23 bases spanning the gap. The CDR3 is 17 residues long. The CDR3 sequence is CSASSSIRATFTYEQYF. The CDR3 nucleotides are TGCAGTGCTAGTTCGAGTATTCGCGCCACCTTCACCTACGAGCAGTACTTC.

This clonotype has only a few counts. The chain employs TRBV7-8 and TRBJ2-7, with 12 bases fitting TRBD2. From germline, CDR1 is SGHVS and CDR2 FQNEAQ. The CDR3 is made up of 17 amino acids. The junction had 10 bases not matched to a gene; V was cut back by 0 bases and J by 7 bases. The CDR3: CASSLAESSGGASEQYF. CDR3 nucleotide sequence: TGTGCCAGCAGCTTAGCGGAGTCTAGCGGGGGGGCGAGTGAGCAGTACTTC.

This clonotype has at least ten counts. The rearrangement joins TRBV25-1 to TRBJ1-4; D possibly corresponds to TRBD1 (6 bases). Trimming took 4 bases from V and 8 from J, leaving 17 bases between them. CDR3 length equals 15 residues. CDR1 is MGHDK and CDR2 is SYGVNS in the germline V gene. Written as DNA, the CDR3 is TGTGCCAGCAGTGGAGCTACAGGGATTCGGGAAAAACTGTTTTTT. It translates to CASSGATGIREKLFF. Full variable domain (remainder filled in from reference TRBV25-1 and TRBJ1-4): EADIYQTPRYLVIGTGKKITLECSQTMGHDKMYWYQQDPGMELHLIHYSYGVNSTEKGDLSSESTVSRIRTEHFPLTLESARPSHTSQYLCASSGATGIREKLFFGSGTQLSVL.

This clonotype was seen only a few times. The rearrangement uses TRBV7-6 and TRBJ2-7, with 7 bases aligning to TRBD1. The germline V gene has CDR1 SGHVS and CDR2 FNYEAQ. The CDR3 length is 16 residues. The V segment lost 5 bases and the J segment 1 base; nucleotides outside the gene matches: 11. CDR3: CASSQGDRVPSYEQYF. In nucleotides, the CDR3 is TGTGCCAGCAGCCAAGGAGACAGGGTCCCTTCCTACGAGCAGTACTTC.

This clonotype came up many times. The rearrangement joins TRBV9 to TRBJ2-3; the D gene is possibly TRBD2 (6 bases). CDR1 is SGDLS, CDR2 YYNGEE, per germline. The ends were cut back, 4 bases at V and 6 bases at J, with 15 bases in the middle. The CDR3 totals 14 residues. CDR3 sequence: CASSPGLDSDTQYF. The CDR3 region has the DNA TGTGCCAGCAGCCCGGGACTGGACTCTGATACGCAGTATTTT.

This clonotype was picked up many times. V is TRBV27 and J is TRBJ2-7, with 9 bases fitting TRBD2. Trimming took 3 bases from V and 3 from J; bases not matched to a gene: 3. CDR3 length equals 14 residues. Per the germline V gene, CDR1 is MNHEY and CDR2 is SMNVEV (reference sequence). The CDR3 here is CASSFSGRLYEQYF. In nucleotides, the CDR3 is TGTGCCAGCAGTTTCAGCGGGAGGCTCTACGAGCAGTACTTC.

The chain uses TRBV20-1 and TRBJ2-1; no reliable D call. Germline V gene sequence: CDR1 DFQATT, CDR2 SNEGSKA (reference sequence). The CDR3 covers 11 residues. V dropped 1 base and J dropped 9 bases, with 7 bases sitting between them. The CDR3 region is CSARVAREQFF. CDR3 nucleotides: TGCAGTGCTAGAGTAGCTCGTGAGCAGTTCTTC.

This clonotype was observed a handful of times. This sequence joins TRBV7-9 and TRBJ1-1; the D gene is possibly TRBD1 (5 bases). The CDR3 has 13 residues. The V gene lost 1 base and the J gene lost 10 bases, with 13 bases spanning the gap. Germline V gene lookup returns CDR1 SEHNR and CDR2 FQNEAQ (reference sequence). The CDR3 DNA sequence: TGTGCCAGCAGCTTAGGAGGGGTAGAGGTAGCTTTCTTT. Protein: CASSLGGVEVAFF. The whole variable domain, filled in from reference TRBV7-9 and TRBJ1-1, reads DTGVSQNPRHKITKRGQNVTFRCDPISEHNRLYWYRQTLGQGPEFLTYFQNEAQLEKSRLLSDRFSAERPKGSFSTLEIQRTEQGDSAMYLCASSLGGVEVAFFGQGTRLTVV.

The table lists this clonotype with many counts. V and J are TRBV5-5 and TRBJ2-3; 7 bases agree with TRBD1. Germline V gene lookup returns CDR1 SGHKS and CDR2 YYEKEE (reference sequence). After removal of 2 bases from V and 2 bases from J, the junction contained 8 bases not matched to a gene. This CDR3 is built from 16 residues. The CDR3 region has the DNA TGTGCCAGCAGCTTCGACAGGGCGCTAAACACAGATACGCAGTATTTT. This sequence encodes CASSFDRALNTDTQYF.